Listed here are 22 T cell receptor beta chains from one sample, sequenced in a study of control samples from healthy donors and cancer patients. The protocol was immunoSEQ multiplex PCR, while the TCRdb copy is restricted to in-frame clones and leaves out a portion. The sample includes roughly 160,000 clones, roughly 88% of them seen just once. The specimen was blood. All receptors come from a young woman in good health.

This chain connects TRBV6-5 to TRBJ2-3; 7 bases line up with TRBD1. This CDR3 has 15 amino acids. Germline values: CDR1 MNHEY, CDR2 SVGAGI. V gave up 7 bases and J gave up 3 bases; unmatched junction bases: 10. In nucleotides, the CDR3 is TGTGCCAGCACACCTCGACAGGGCAGAACAGATACGCAGTATTTT. This translates into CASTPRQGRTDTQYF.

The V and J genes are TRBV4-1 and TRBJ2-1, with D perhaps TRBD2 (6 bases). The germline V and J ends were trimmed by 4 bases and 0 bases, with 16 bases remaining between them. The germline V gene has CDR1 MGHRA and CDR2 YSYEKL. The CDR3 runs to 17 residues. Written as DNA, the CDR3 is TGCGCCAGCAGCCCCCGACGACGGGGGAACTCCTACAATGAGCAGTTCTTC. This gives the protein CASSPRRRGNSYNEQFF.

In the case of this clone: Other DNA variants within this sample encode the same CDR3. The CDR3 region has the DNA TGTGCCAGTAGTCCGGACTTATACAATGAGCAGTTCTTC. This gives the protein CASSPDLYNEQFF. The chain employs TRBV19 and TRBJ2-1; D may be TRBD2 (5 bases). Trimming took 5 bases from V and 4 from J, leaving 9 bases between them. CDR1 and CDR2 from the germline V gene are LNHDA and SQIVND (reference sequence). CDR3 length: 13 residues.

The chain uses TRBV5-1 and TRBJ1-6; possible D gene TRBD1, 5 bases. Germline V gene sequence: CDR1 SGHRS, CDR2 YFSETQ. Trimming took off 4 bases at V and 1 base at J, with 18 bases between the two ends. This CDR3 is 18 amino acids long. CDR3 sequence: CASSPGTADTSYNSPLHF. Written as DNA, the CDR3 is TGCGCCAGCAGCCCCGGGACCGCCGATACTTCCTATAATTCACCCCTCCACTTT.

The V and J genes are TRBV28 and TRBJ1-1; D remains unclear. V was trimmed by 6 bases and J by 4 bases, leaving 12 bases between them. In germline, CDR1 is MDHEN, CDR2 SYDVKM. The CDR3 has 13 residues. This CDR3 is CASRVRDSTEAFF. The CDR3 DNA reads as TGTGCCAGCAGGGTCAGAGATTCCACTGAAGCTTTCTTT.

This rearrangement joins TRBV6-5 to TRBJ1-2; 8 nucleotides agree with TRBD1. V shed 4 bases and J 7 bases; nucleotides not matched to a gene: 5. This CDR3 comprises 13 residues. From germline, CDR1 is MNHEY and CDR2 SVGAGI. CDR3 in DNA: TGTGCCAGCAGTTCGCAGGGGGCTGGTGGCTACACCTTC. The encoded protein is CASSSQGAGGYTF.

The V call is TRBV19, the J call TRBJ2-5, with a possible D match to TRBD2 (7 bases). V was cut by 7 bases and J by 4 bases, with 19 bases left in between. The CDR3 is 15 amino acids. Germline V CDR1 and CDR2: LNHDA, SQIVND (reference sequence). CDR3 DNA: TGTGCCAGTATCGGGCGGGGGCACGGTTCAGAGACCCAGTACTTC. Its translation is CASIGRGHGSETQYF.

The chain links TRBV6-5 to TRBJ1-1; 7 bases map to TRBD1. The ends lost 6 bases at V and 0 bases at J; junction bases unmatched: 4. Germline-derived CDR1 and CDR2 are MNHEY and SVGAGI. The CDR3 runs to 14 residues. The CDR3 DNA is TGTGCCAGCAGATCACAGGGGATGAACACTGAAGCTTTCTTT. As protein: CASRSQGMNTEAFF.

This sequence joins TRBV7-2 and TRBJ1-1; D not resolved. Trimming took 1 base from V and 1 from J, leaving 10 bases between them. Germline CDR1 is SGHTA and CDR2 is FQGNSA. CDR3 size: 15 residues. CDR3 amino acids: CASSLGGSPNTEAFF. The CDR3 DNA reads as TGTGCCAGCAGCTTAGGAGGCAGCCCGAACACTGAAGCTTTCTTT. The full variable domain, rest sourced from reference TRBV7-2 and TRBJ1-1, is GAGVSQSPSNKVTEKGKDVELRCDPISGHTALYWYRQSLGQGLEFLIYFQGNSAPDKSGLPSDRFSAERTGGSVSTLTIQRTQQEDSAVYLCASSLGGSPNTEAFFGQGTRLTVV.

The V and J genes are TRBV12-3 or TRBV12-4 and TRBJ1-3; D is unresolved. The CDR3 runs to 12 residues. Trimming removed 5 bases at V and 5 bases at J, with 7 bases between. The CDR3: CASSLMRNTIYF. The CDR3 bases are TGTGCCAGCAGTCTCATGCGAAACACCATATATTTT.

CDR3 DNA sequence: TGCAGCGTTGGGCCTAGCGGGGGGTACAATGAGCAGTTCTTC. It specifies CSVGPSGGYNEQFF. The V gene is TRBV29-1, the J gene TRBJ2-1, with TRBD2 matching over 11 bases. Germline V lookup: CDR1 SQVTM, CDR2 ANQGSEA. V shed 4 bases and J 4 bases; nucleotides not matched to a gene: 3. This CDR3 has 14 residues.

CDR3 in amino acids: CSVRPGGTEAFF. CDR3 nucleotide sequence: TGCAGCGTTCGTCCAGGGGGCACTGAAGCTTTCTTT. The genes are TRBV29-1 and TRBJ1-1; 7 bases align to TRBD1. CDR3 length equals 12 residues. Trimming at V came to 5 bases and at J to 4 bases, leaving 4 bases not matched to a gene. CDR1 is SQVTM, CDR2 ANQGSEA, per germline.

The rearrangement joins TRBV7-2 to TRBJ1-1, with D perhaps TRBD1 (5 bases). Germline CDR1 reads SGHTA; CDR2 reads FQGNSA. Trimming shortened V by 5 bases and J by 2 bases, and 9 bases separated the two germline ends. The CDR3 length is 13 residues. The CDR3 protein is CASSGTTNTEAFF. CDR3 in DNA: TGTGCCAGCAGCGGGACTACTAACACTGAAGCTTTCTTT.

The CDR3 DNA is TGTGCCAGCAGCCTGGGACTAGAAAGGCATGAGCAGTTCTTC. Its protein product is CASSLGLERHEQFF. The chain carries TRBV7-2 and TRBJ2-1; TRBD2 matches at 8 bases. Germline CDR1 and CDR2: SGHTA and FQGNSA. V lost 5 bases to trimming and J lost 8 bases; unmatched junction nucleotides: 8. The CDR3 is made up of 14 amino acids.

This chain uses TRBV13 with TRBJ2-3, with D tentatively TRBD1 or TRBD2 (5 bases each). Trimming removed 6 bases at V and 15 bases at J, with 16 bases between. Germline CDR1 and CDR2: PRHDT and FYEKMQ (reference sequence). The length of the CDR3 is 11 residues. The CDR3 loop is CASRRGPRAYF. CDR3 bases: TGTGCCAGCAGGAGGGGCCCCAGGGCATATTTT.

The chain uses TRBV10-3 and TRBJ2-2, with 13 bases lining up with TRBD2. Germline CDR1 is ENHRY and CDR2 is SYGVKD. Losses at the gene ends were 6 bases for V and 1 base for J; bases not matched to a gene: 5. The CDR3 loop spans 17 amino acids. CDR3: CAIRGTSGTQNTGELFF. CDR3 DNA sequence: TGTGCCATCAGGGGGACTAGCGGGACCCAGAACACCGGGGAGCTGTTTTTT.

The gene calls are TRBV2 and TRBJ1-1, with unresolved D. Germline V gene data show CDR1 as SNHLY and CDR2 as FYNNEI. V was shortened by 6 bases and J by 0 bases, with 11 bases between the two germline ends. CDR3 length equals 14 residues. The CDR3 region has the DNA TGTGCCAGCAGCGCGGAACATGTGAACACTGAAGCTTTCTTT. Its protein product is CASSAEHVNTEAFF.

V usage is TRBV2 and J usage is TRBJ2-7, with TRBD2 matching 7 bases. J was trimmed by 0 bases and V by 9 bases; bases with no gene match: 8. There are 14 residues in the CDR3. Per the germline V gene, CDR1 is SNHLY and CDR2 is FYNNEI. The CDR3 DNA is TGTGCCAGTTTGGAGGGGAGGGTCTCCTACGAGCAGTACTTC. Amino acid sequence: CASLEGRVSYEQYF.

The rearrangement links TRBV19 to TRBJ1-5, with TRBD1 matching over 10 bases. CDR3 length: 15 amino acids. V was pared by 4 bases and J by 1 base, with 1 base of the junction left unmatched. Germline V gene data show CDR1 as LNHDA and CDR2 as SQIVND (reference sequence). Here the CDR3 reads CASSRQGASNQPQHF. The CDR3 nucleotides are TGTGCCAGTAGTAGACAGGGGGCCAGCAATCAGCCCCAGCATTTT.

This chain connects TRBV19 to TRBJ1-5; D is unclear. This CDR3 contains 16 residues. Germline CDR1 is LNHDA and CDR2 is SQIVND (reference sequence). Trimming left V 4 bases short and J 1 base short, with 14 bases between. The CDR3 protein is CASSTGNLRSNQPQHF. For the CDR3, the DNA is TGTGCCAGTAGTACTGGAAACCTAAGGAGCAATCAGCCCCAGCATTTT.

V is TRBV6-6 and J is TRBJ2-5; possible D gene TRBD2, 6 bases. The CDR3 consists of 13 residues. V gave up 7 bases and J gave up 2 bases, with 11 bases separating them. Germline lookup yields CDR1 MNHNY and CDR2 SVGAGI (reference sequence). The CDR3 region has the DNA TGTGCCAGCATGGGAGGAGGACAAGAGACCCAGTACTTC. Amino acids: CASMGGGQETQYF.

Here the CDR3 DNA reads TGTGCCAGCAGCCCAGGGCAGGGAGGTAACTATGGCTACACCTTC. It specifies CASSPGQGGNYGYTF. The chain uses TRBV5-6 and TRBJ1-2; possibly TRBD1 for D (5 bases). The CDR3 has 15 residues. The V end lost 4 bases, the J end lost 1 base, and 14 bases lay between the germline ends. The germline gives CDR1 SGHDT, CDR2 YYEEEE.